The rows below give T cell receptor beta chains drawn from one sample of a study of human T cells and chemical hapten exposure. TCRdb reprocessed the RACE reads via MiXCR and lists one record per CDR3 protein. This table has more than 75,000 distinct CDR3 sequences, over 8.5% appearing once. The sequencing sample was made of whole blood. The receptors were gathered from a male donor in good health. Some clones in this sample may be carry-over from other donors' samples. Each CDR3 is given without its conserved first and last residue. D genes are given only for firm matches.

j_gene | d_gene | v_gene | CDR3aa
TRBJ2-7 | TRBD1 | TRBV10-3 | AISEPLAGGVDEQY
TRBJ2-2 | - | TRBV12-3/TRBV12-4 | ASRQGTTGELF
TRBJ2-3 | - | TRBV7-2 | ASSLVPASTDTQY
TRBJ2-2 | TRBD2 | TRBV2 | ASRMTSGFSTPGGELF
TRBJ1-5 | - | TRBV20-1 | SARKTGGSDNQPQH
TRBJ1-3 | - | TRBV7-8 | ASSKDTGSGNTIY
TRBJ2-1 | TRBD2 | TRBV12-3/TRBV12-4 | ATRLAGAPNEQF
TRBJ1-2 | TRBD1 | TRBV7-6 | ASSDSQGDYGYT
TRBJ2-5 | - | TRBV20-1 | SARRRQAGETQY
TRBJ2-5 | - | TRBV5-1 | ASSLAGLYQETQY
TRBJ2-7 | TRBD1 | TRBV5-1 | ASSSRDRASEQY
TRBJ2-5 | - | TRBV12-3/TRBV12-4 | ASSPPGPTPAETQY
TRBJ2-7 | TRBD1 | TRBV10-3 | AIRTDRGSEQY
TRBJ2-1 | TRBD1 | TRBV25-1 | ASSEWNRGHNEQF
TRBJ1-4 | - | TRBV20-1 | SAEEGSTNEKLF
TRBJ2-3 | - | TRBV7-2 | ASSPDSKGLDTQY
TRBJ2-3 | - | TRBV12-3/TRBV12-4 | VTSSRWLHTDTQY
TRBJ1-1 | - | TRBV27 | ASSYSMNTEAF
TRBJ2-7 | TRBD2 | TRBV12-3/TRBV12-4 | ASSSIRLAVSYEQY
TRBJ2-4 | - | TRBV6-5 | ASSFAQRWIQY
TRBJ1-2 | - | TRBV12-3/TRBV12-4 | ASTHMAEEANYGYT
TRBJ2-7 | - | TRBV5-1 | ASRGLDEQY
TRBJ2-1 | - | TRBV20-1 | SAREVGANEQF
TRBJ1-5 | - | TRBV28 | ASKGEYSNQPQH
TRBJ2-3 | - | TRBV29-1 | SVVDLDGAGAPPGDTQY
TRBJ1-2 | - | TRBV2 | ASSPLFGTAAFYGYT
TRBJ1-1 | TRBD1 | TRBV7-2 | ASSSDRGSSEAF
TRBJ2-2 | - | TRBV29-1 | SAKNLETGELF
TRBJ1-1 | - | TRBV2 | ASSPTRLTEAF
TRBJ2-3 | TRBD2 | TRBV6-2/TRBV6-3 | ASSYRAGAHTQY
TRBJ2-1 | - | TRBV6-5 | ASSYLTLGEQF
TRBJ2-1 | - | TRBV7-6 | ASSWASDPRGEQF
TRBJ1-1 | - | TRBV6-2/TRBV6-3 | ASSRRSRNEAF
TRBJ2-5 | - | TRBV9 | ASSSQVQETQY